This passage covers 2 T cell receptor beta chains from one sample sequenced in a study of T cell responses to AZD1222 COVID-19 vaccine. Sequencing used immunoSEQ multiplex PCR; TCRdb keeps in-frame clones, though not all of them. This sample has 100,000 to 140,000 clones, with 70% to 90% found just once. The source was peripheral blood, collected 28 days after the second AZD1222 dose. The receptors were gathered from an adult who received the AZD1222 COVID-19 vaccine.

The chain combines TRBV7-8 with TRBJ2-1; D may correspond to TRBD1 or TRBD2 (5 bases each). The V gene lost 5 bases and the J gene lost 3 bases, with 11 bases spanning the gap. This CDR3 contains 14 residues. Germline loops: CDR1 SGHVS, CDR2 FQNEAQ. This chain's CDR3 is CASSPRGLYNEQFF. The CDR3 bases are TGTGCCAGCAGCCCCCGGGGCCTCTACAATGAGCAGTTCTTC.

J is TRBJ2-3 and V is TRBV3-1 (or the pseudogene TRBV3-2); 8 bases line up with TRBD2. The CDR3 extends over 15 amino acids. Germline assignment: CDR1 LGHDT and CDR2 YNNKEL (reference sequence). The J segment lost 2 bases and the V segment lost 2 bases, leaving 3 bases of the junction unmatched. In DNA form, the CDR3 reads TGTGCCAGCAGCCAAACTAGCGGCCCCACAGATACGCAGTATTTT. The encoded protein is CASSQTSGPTDTQYF.